A selection of T cell receptor beta chains follows, all from one sample in a study of beta chain features in type 1 diabetes. Profiled with immunoSEQ multiplex PCR; TCRdb holds only in-frame clones, not every one. The sample lists some 44,000 clones; roughly 68% were seen once. The sequenced material came from Tregs from blood. The origin of the receptors is a woman aged 18-35 years with type 1 diabetes. CDR3s include the opening cysteine and the closing phenylalanine or tryptophan. A D gene is named only where the DNA matches it firmly. Size values are once, few and many counts, or a class for expanded clones, and some rows have none.

clone_size: NA; cdr3_length: 13; v_call: TRBV5-1; j_call: TRBJ2-7; d_call: TRBD2; cdr3_aa: CASSRDYIYEQYF; cdr3_nt: TGCGCCAGCAGCCGGGACTACATCTACGAGCAGTACTTC
clone_size: few; cdr3_length: 15; v_call: TRBV7-9; j_call: TRBJ1-5; d_call: NA; cdr3_aa: CASSLGSVPHQPQHF; cdr3_nt: TGTGCCAGCAGCTTAGGTAGCGTTCCCCATCAGCCCCAGCATTTT
clone_size: NA; cdr3_length: 14; v_call: TRBV6-5; j_call: TRBJ1-2; d_call: TRBD1; cdr3_aa: CASSGPGQRYGYTF; cdr3_nt: TGTGCCAGCAGTGGCCCGGGACAGAGATATGGCTACACCTTC
clone_size: NA; cdr3_length: 15; v_call: TRBV30; j_call: TRBJ1-4; d_call: NA; cdr3_aa: CAWSVHLAARSFLFF; cdr3_nt: TGTGCCTGGAGTGTACATCTCGCCGCCCGCTCGTTTCTGTTTTTT
clone_size: NA; cdr3_length: 14; v_call: TRBV7-2; j_call: TRBJ2-3; d_call: TRBD2; cdr3_aa: CASNRLAGGDTQYF; cdr3_nt: TGTGCCAGCAACCGACTAGCGGGGGGGGATACGCAGTATTTT
clone_size: NA; cdr3_length: 16; v_call: TRBV15; j_call: TRBJ1-2; d_call: TRBD1; cdr3_aa: CATSGNTGQGFYGYTF; cdr3_nt: TGTGCCACCAGCGGAAACACGGGACAGGGATTCTATGGCTACACCTTC
clone_size: once; cdr3_length: 14; v_call: TRBV7-2; j_call: TRBJ2-7; d_call: NA; cdr3_aa: CASSYDPGLGEQYF; cdr3_nt: TGTGCCAGCAGCTACGATCCGGGTCTCGGCGAGCAGTACTTC
clone_size: few; cdr3_length: 13; v_call: TRBV5-1; j_call: TRBJ1-1; d_call: TRBD1; cdr3_aa: CASRGQMNTEAFF; cdr3_nt: TGCGCCAGCAGGGGACAGATGAACACTGAAGCTTTCTTT
clone_size: NA; cdr3_length: 12; v_call: TRBV7-2; j_call: TRBJ2-7; d_call: NA; cdr3_aa: CASSETRYEQYF; cdr3_nt: TGTGCCAGCAGCGAGACTAGATACGAGCAGTACTTC
clone_size: NA; cdr3_length: 16; v_call: TRBV7-2; j_call: TRBJ2-1; d_call: NA; cdr3_aa: CASSLGPQGFYNEQFF; cdr3_nt: TGTGCCAGCAGCTTAGGACCGCAGGGGTTCTACAATGAGCAGTTCTTC
clone_size: NA; cdr3_length: 14; v_call: TRBV7-9; j_call: TRBJ2-7; d_call: NA; cdr3_aa: CASSSVRDSYEQYF; cdr3_nt: TGTGCCAGCAGCTCGGTCCGGGACTCCTACGAGCAGTACTTC
clone_size: NA; cdr3_length: 15; v_call: TRBV5-4; j_call: TRBJ1-2; d_call: NA; cdr3_aa: CASSLDFRQRHGYTF; cdr3_nt: TGTGCCAGCAGCTTGGACTTCCGACAGCGACATGGCTACACCTTC
clone_size: NA; cdr3_length: 15; v_call: TRBV13; j_call: TRBJ1-1; d_call: NA; cdr3_aa: CASSPGGASNTEAFF; cdr3_nt: TGTGCCAGCAGCCCTGGGGGGGCGTCGAACACTGAAGCTTTCTTT
clone_size: NA; cdr3_length: 16; v_call: TRBV11-3; j_call: TRBJ2-3; d_call: TRBD2; cdr3_aa: CASSLDSGRARDTQYF; cdr3_nt: TGTGCCAGCAGCTTAGATAGCGGGAGGGCCAGAGATACGCAGTATTTT
clone_size: NA; cdr3_length: 14; v_call: TRBV18; j_call: TRBJ2-7; d_call: TRBD1; cdr3_aa: CASSSAGGLHEQYF; cdr3_nt: TGTGCCAGCTCCTCGGCAGGGGGCTTGCACGAGCAGTACTTC
clone_size: once; cdr3_length: 14; v_call: TRBV6-5; j_call: TRBJ1-2; d_call: TRBD1; cdr3_aa: CASSYLRDRDGYTF; cdr3_nt: TGTGCCAGCAGTTACCTCCGGGACAGAGATGGCTACACCTTC
clone_size: NA; cdr3_length: 14; v_call: TRBV7-9; j_call: TRBJ2-1; d_call: TRBD2; cdr3_aa: CAATSGGVNNEQFF; cdr3_nt: TGTGCCGCTACTAGCGGGGGAGTAAACAATGAGCAGTTCTTC
clone_size: NA; cdr3_length: 14; v_call: TRBV11-3; j_call: TRBJ2-7; d_call: TRBD1; cdr3_aa: CASSYDRGFYEQYF; cdr3_nt: TGTGCCAGCAGCTACGACAGGGGGTTTTACGAGCAGTACTTC
clone_size: NA; cdr3_length: 13; v_call: TRBV5-6; j_call: TRBJ1-2; d_call: NA; cdr3_aa: CASSLVVSWGYTF; cdr3_nt: TGTGCCAGCAGCTTGGTGGTCAGTTGGGGCTACACCTTC
clone_size: NA; cdr3_length: 13; v_call: TRBV4-3; j_call: TRBJ2-7; d_call: TRBD1; cdr3_aa: CASSQSGGNEQYF; cdr3_nt: TGCGCCAGCAGCCAGTCAGGGGGTAACGAGCAGTACTTC
clone_size: NA; cdr3_length: 15; v_call: TRBV29-1; j_call: TRBJ2-3; d_call: TRBD1; cdr3_aa: CSVLDRARSTDTQYF; cdr3_nt: TGCAGCGTACTAGACAGGGCCAGAAGCACAGATACGCAGTATTTT
clone_size: NA; cdr3_length: 15; v_call: TRBV7-2; j_call: TRBJ2-5; d_call: NA; cdr3_aa: CASSLEGGAAKTQYF; cdr3_nt: TGTGCCAGCAGCTTAGAGGGGGGGGCCGCGAAGACCCAGTACTTC
clone_size: NA; cdr3_length: 14; v_call: TRBV9; j_call: TRBJ2-1; d_call: NA; cdr3_aa: CASSVSFLDNEQFF; cdr3_nt: TGTGCCAGCAGCGTTAGCTTTCTAGACAATGAGCAGTTCTTC
clone_size: NA; cdr3_length: 11; v_call: TRBV7-2; j_call: TRBJ2-3; d_call: NA; cdr3_aa: CASSWRYTQYF; cdr3_nt: TGTGCCAGCAGCTGGCGGTATACGCAGTATTTT
clone_size: NA; cdr3_length: 14; v_call: TRBV19; j_call: TRBJ2-3; d_call: NA; cdr3_aa: CASSATASTDTQYF; cdr3_nt: TGTGCCAGTTCAGCGACAGCTAGCACAGATACGCAGTATTTT
clone_size: NA; cdr3_length: 11; v_call: TRBV29-1; j_call: TRBJ1-1; d_call: NA; cdr3_aa: CSVWRGSEAFF; cdr3_nt: TGCAGCGTCTGGAGGGGATCTGAAGCTTTCTTT
clone_size: NA; cdr3_length: 13; v_call: TRBV2; j_call: TRBJ1-2; d_call: NA; cdr3_aa: CASSERQGEGYTF; cdr3_nt: TGTGCCAGCAGTGAGCGGCAGGGTGAGGGCTACACCTTC
clone_size: few; cdr3_length: 15; v_call: TRBV4-3; j_call: TRBJ2-7; d_call: TRBD1; cdr3_aa: CASSHLGTGGYEQYF; cdr3_nt: TGCGCCAGCAGCCACCTCGGGACAGGGGGCTACGAGCAGTACTTC
clone_size: few; cdr3_length: 14; v_call: TRBV29-1; j_call: TRBJ2-1; d_call: TRBD1; cdr3_aa: CSVARQGRIDEQFF; cdr3_nt: TGCAGCGTGGCCCGACAGGGAAGGATCGATGAGCAGTTCTTC
clone_size: NA; cdr3_length: 12; v_call: TRBV7-9; j_call: TRBJ2-7; d_call: NA; cdr3_aa: CASSWSGYEQYF; cdr3_nt: TGTGCCAGCAGCTGGTCGGGTTACGAGCAGTACTTC
clone_size: NA; cdr3_length: 14; v_call: TRBV7-2; j_call: TRBJ2-5; d_call: NA; cdr3_aa: CASSFGQGGETQYF; cdr3_nt: TGTGCCAGCAGCTTTGGGCAGGGCGGAGAGACCCAGTACTTC
clone_size: few; cdr3_length: 17; v_call: TRBV7-2; j_call: TRBJ2-5; d_call: TRBD2; cdr3_aa: CASSLSLAGGPSRGQYF; cdr3_nt: TGTGCCAGCAGCTTGTCACTAGCGGGAGGGCCCTCGCGAGGGCAGTACTTC
clone_size: NA; cdr3_length: 14; v_call: TRBV5-1; j_call: TRBJ2-5; d_call: TRBD1; cdr3_aa: CASSVGQVQETQYF; cdr3_nt: TGCGCCAGCAGCGTGGGACAGGTCCAAGAGACCCAGTACTTC
clone_size: NA; cdr3_length: 13; v_call: TRBV6-1; j_call: TRBJ2-3; d_call: NA; cdr3_aa: CASSDPQINTQYF; cdr3_nt: TGTGCCAGCAGTGACCCACAGATTAATACGCAGTATTTT